Shown below are 13 T cell receptor beta chains from a single sample sequenced in a study of OX40 agonist ivuxolimab in advanced cancers. TCRdb keeps only in-frame clones here, not all; method: immunoSEQ multiplex PCR. The sample consists of approximately 66,000 clones, 86% of them appearing once. The sample was CD4+ or CD8+ T cells sorted from blood, taken in a trial of the OX40 agonist ivuxolimab. The receptors were sampled from an adult with an advanced solid tumor such as melanoma, head and neck, liver or kidney cancer.

V is TRBV21-1 and J is TRBJ2-6. TRBV21-1 is deemed a pseudogene. The CDR3 contains 16 residues. CDR3 DNA: TGTGCCAGCGGTGGTCACCCCAACTCTGGGGCCAACGTCCTGACTTTC. Amino acids: CASGGHPNSGANVLTF.

V and J are TRBV1 and TRBJ1-2. TRBV1 is listed as a pseudogene. This CDR3 has 18 residues. The CDR3 region is CTSSRDLVSRGVNYGYTF. For the CDR3, the DNA is TGCACCAGCAGCCGGGACCTAGTAAGCCGGGGGGTTAACTATGGCTACACCTTC.

The CDR3 spells CASSSDGVNEKLFF. The CDR3 nucleotides are TGTGCCAGCAGCTCCGACGGGGTTAATGAAAAACTGTTTTTT. The chain recombines TRBV5-6 with TRBJ1-4; D gene ambiguous. The CDR3 contains 14 residues. Germline V CDR1 and CDR2: SGHDT, YYEEEE. V was clipped by 3 bases and J by 4 bases, with 10 bases between them. The full variable domain, in which reference TRBV5-6 and TRBJ1-4 provide the parts outside the CDR3, is DAGVTQSPTHLIKTRGQQVTLRCSPKSGHDTVSWYQQALGQGPQFIFQYYEEEERQRGNFPDRFSGHQFPNYSSELNVNALLLGDSALYLCASSSDGVNEKLFFGSGTQLSVL.

This chain connects TRBV19 to TRBJ1-1; D unresolved. Germline CDR1 is LNHDA and CDR2 is SQIVND (reference sequence). The CDR3 totals 11 residues. V lost 10 bases, J lost 5 bases, and 11 bases lay in between. CDR3 loop: CANFGVTEAFF. In DNA, the CDR3 is TGTGCCAATTTCGGGGTTACTGAAGCTTTCTTT. Full variable domain (outside the CDR3, taken from reference TRBV19 and TRBJ1-1): DGGITQSPKYLFRKEGQNVTLSCEQNLNHDAMYWYRQDPGQGLRLIYYSQIVNDFQKGDIAEGYSVSREKKESFPLTVTSAQKNPTAFYLCANFGVTEAFFGQGTRLTVV.

The chain joins TRBV7-2 to TRBJ2-7; 10 nucleotides align to TRBD1. The CDR3 totals 15 residues. J was trimmed by 6 bases and V by 3 bases; bases with no gene match: 8. In germline, CDR1 is SGHTA, CDR2 FQGNSA. The chain's CDR3 is CASSFTGTGDSEQYF. CDR3 in DNA: TGTGCCAGCAGCTTTACGGGGACAGGGGACAGCGAGCAGTACTTC.

CDR3 sequence: CASSVGASGLQETQYF. The CDR3 DNA sequence: TGCGCCAGCAGTGTTGGGGCTAGCGGGCTACAAGAGACCCAGTACTTC. This chain links TRBV10-1 with TRBJ2-5; 8 positions agree with TRBD2. V lost 4 bases and J lost 2; bases outside the gene matches: 9. The CDR3 spans 16 residues. Germline-derived CDR1 and CDR2 are WNHNN and SYGVQD (reference sequence).

The CDR3 reads CASSRYPGSLAFF. CDR3 nucleotides: TGTGCCAGCAGCCGGTACCCAGGGTCCCTGGCTTTCTTT. The chain recombines TRBV11-2 with TRBJ1-1, with D possibly TRBD1 on 5 matching bases. Trimming took 5 bases from V and 11 from J, leaving 18 bases between them. CDR3 length equals 13 residues. The germline gives CDR1 SGHAT, CDR2 FQNNGV.

The V and J genes are TRBV7-3 and TRBJ2-2; TRBD1 agrees at 7 bases. The V segment lost 5 bases and the J segment 3 bases; nucleotides outside the gene matches: 9. The CDR3 is 16 residues long. CDR1 is SGHTA, CDR2 FQGTGA, per germline. The CDR3: CASSQQGKVHTGELFF. The CDR3 DNA is TGTGCCAGCAGCCAACAGGGGAAGGTCCACACCGGGGAGCTGTTTTTT.

This clone showed up just once. The chain uses TRBV7-8 and TRBJ1-5; the D gene is possibly TRBD1 (5 bases). V lost 0 bases, J lost 6 bases, and 15 bases lay in between. Germline-derived CDR1 and CDR2 are SGHVS and FQNEAQ. The CDR3 is 16 amino acids. As DNA, the CDR3 is TGTGCCAGCAGCTTAGCGAGCCAGGGTAGAGGTCAGCCCCAGCATTTT. It translates to CASSLASQGRGQPQHF.

J is TRBJ1-2 and V is TRBV25-1; D may be TRBD1 (5 bases). This CDR3 spans 12 amino acids. Trimming shortened V by 0 bases and J by 7 bases, and 6 bases separated the two germline ends. Germline-derived CDR1 and CDR2 are MGHDK and SYGVNS. CDR3 nucleotides: TGTGCCAGCAGTGAATATGGGGGTGGCTACACCTTC. It encodes CASSEYGGGYTF.

J is TRBJ2-3 and V is TRBV19; D is possibly TRBD1 or TRBD2 (6 bases each). This CDR3 is 15 amino acids long. Trimming cost V 2 bases and J 4 bases, with 13 bases left between them. Germline lookup yields CDR1 LNHDA and CDR2 SQIVND (reference sequence). CDR3 sequence: CASSINGGQADTQYF. The CDR3 coding sequence is TGTGCCAGTAGTATAAATGGGGGGCAAGCAGATACGCAGTATTTT. The entire variable domain, with the rest obtained from reference TRBV19 and TRBJ2-3, is as follows: DGGITQSPKYLFRKEGQNVTLSCEQNLNHDAMYWYRQDPGQGLRLIYYSQIVNDFQKGDIAEGYSVSREKKESFPLTVTSAQKNPTAFYLCASSINGGQADTQYFGPGTRLTVL.

This chain joins TRBV5-1 and TRBJ1-2, with D unclear. Trimming left V 4 bases short and J 1 base short, with 8 bases between. The germline CDR1 and CDR2 sequences are SGHRS and YFSETQ. This CDR3 region has 13 residues. The CDR3 is CASSRTVNYGYTF. As DNA, the CDR3 is TGCGCCAGCAGCAGAACCGTTAACTATGGCTACACCTTC.

This rearrangement joins TRBV9 to TRBJ2-6; D not resolved. The V end was cut by 1 base, the J end by 1 base, with 6 bases between. Looked up from germline, CDR1 is SGDLS and CDR2 is YYNGEE. The CDR3 totals 15 residues. The CDR3 DNA reads as TGTGCCAGCAGCGTATTGCCATCTGGGGCCAACGTCCTGACTTTC. Its protein product is CASSVLPSGANVLTF.